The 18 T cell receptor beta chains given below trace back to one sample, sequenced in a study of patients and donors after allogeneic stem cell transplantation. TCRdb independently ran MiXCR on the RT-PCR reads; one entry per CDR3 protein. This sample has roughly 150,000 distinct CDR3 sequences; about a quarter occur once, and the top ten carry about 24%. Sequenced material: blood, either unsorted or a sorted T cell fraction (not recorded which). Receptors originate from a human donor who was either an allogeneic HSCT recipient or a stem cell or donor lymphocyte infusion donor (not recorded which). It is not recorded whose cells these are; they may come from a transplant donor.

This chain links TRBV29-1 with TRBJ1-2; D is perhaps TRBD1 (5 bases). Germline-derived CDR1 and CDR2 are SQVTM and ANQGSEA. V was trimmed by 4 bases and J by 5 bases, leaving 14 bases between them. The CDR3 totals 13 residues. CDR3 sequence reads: CSVGVGGRYGYTF. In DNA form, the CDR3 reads TGCAGCGTTGGTGTGGGGGGACGGTATGGCTACACCTTC.

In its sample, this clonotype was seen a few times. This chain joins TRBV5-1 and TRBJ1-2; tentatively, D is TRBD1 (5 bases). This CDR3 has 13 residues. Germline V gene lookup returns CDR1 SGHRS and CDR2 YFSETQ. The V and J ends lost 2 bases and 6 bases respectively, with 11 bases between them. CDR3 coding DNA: TGCGCCAGCAGCTTATCCAGGGATCATGGCTACACCTTC. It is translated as CASSLSRDHGYTF.

The CDR3 sequence is CASTIALADYNEQFF. The CDR3 DNA reads as TGTGCCAGCACAATCGCACTAGCGGACTACAATGAGCAGTTCTTC. This chain links TRBV12-3 or TRBV12-4 with TRBJ2-1; 8 nucleotides agree with TRBD2. There are 15 residues in the CDR3. J gave up 3 bases and V 7 bases, and 8 bases lay outside the gene matches.

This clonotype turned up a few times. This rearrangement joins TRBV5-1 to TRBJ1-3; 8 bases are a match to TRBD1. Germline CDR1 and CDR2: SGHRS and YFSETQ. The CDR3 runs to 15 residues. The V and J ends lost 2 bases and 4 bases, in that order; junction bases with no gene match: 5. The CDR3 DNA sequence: TGCGCCAGCAGCTTCGGCAGGGGGCGAGGAAACACCATATATTTT. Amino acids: CASSFGRGRGNTIYF.

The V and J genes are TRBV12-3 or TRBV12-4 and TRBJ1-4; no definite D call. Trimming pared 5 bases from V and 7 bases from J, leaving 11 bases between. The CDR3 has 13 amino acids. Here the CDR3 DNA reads TGTGCCAGCAGTCCTACAGAGGGTGAAAAACTGTTTTTT. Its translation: CASSPTEGEKLFF.

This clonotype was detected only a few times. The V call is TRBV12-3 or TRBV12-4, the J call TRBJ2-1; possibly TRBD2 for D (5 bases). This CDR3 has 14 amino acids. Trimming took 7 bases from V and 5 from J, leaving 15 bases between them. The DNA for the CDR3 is TGTGCCAGCACCGTGGGGAGCCCCGACAATGAGCAGTTCTTC. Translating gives CASTVGSPDNEQFF.

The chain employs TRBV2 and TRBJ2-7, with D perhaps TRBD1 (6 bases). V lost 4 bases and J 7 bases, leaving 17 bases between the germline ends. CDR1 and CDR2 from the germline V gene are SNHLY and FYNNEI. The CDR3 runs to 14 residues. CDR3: CASSGGRGTREQYF. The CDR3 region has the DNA TGTGCCAGCAGTGGAGGCAGGGGAACTCGGGAGCAGTACTTC. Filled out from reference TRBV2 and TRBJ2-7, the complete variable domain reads EPEVTQTPSHQVTQMGQEVILRCVPISNHLYFYWYRQILGQKVEFLVSFYNNEISEKSEIFDDQFSVERPDGSNFTLKIRSTKLEDSAMYFCASSGGRGTREQYFGPGTRLTVT.

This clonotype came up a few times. The CDR3 here is CASSPQGGLDPEAFF. CDR3 nucleotides: TGTGCCAGCAGCCCCCAAGGGGGGTTGGACCCTGAAGCTTTCTTT. The chain is built from TRBV7-8 and TRBJ1-1, with D tentatively TRBD1 (6 bases). This CDR3 spans 15 amino acids. The germline V gene has CDR1 SGHVS and CDR2 FQNEAQ. V shed 5 bases and J shed 6 bases, with 19 bases lying between them. Full variable domain (rest looked up from reference TRBV7-8 and TRBJ1-1): GAGVSQSPRYKVAKRGQDVALRCDPISGHVSLFWYQQALGQGPEFLTYFQNEAQLDKSGLPSDRFFAERPEGSVSTLKIQRTQQEDSAVYLCASSPQGGLDPEAFFGQGTRLTVV.

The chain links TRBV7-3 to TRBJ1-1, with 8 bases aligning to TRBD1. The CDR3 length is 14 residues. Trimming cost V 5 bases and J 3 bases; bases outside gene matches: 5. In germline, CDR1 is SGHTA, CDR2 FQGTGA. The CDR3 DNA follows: TGTGCCAGCAGCCGGACAGGGCGCGACACTGAAGCTTTCTTT. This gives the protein CASSRTGRDTEAFF. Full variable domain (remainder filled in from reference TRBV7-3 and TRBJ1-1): GAGVSQTPSNKVTEKGKYVELRCDPISGHTALYWYRQSLGQGPEFLIYFQGTGAADDSGLPNDRFFAVRPEGSVSTLKIQRTERGDSAVYLCASSRTGRDTEAFFGQGTRLTVV.

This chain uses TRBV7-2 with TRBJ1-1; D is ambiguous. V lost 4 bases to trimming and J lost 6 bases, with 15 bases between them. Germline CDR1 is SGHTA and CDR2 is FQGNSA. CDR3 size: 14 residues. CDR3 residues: CASSSPFGSAEAFF. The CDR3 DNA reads TGTGCCAGCAGCTCTCCTTTTGGTTCGGCTGAAGCTTTCTTT.

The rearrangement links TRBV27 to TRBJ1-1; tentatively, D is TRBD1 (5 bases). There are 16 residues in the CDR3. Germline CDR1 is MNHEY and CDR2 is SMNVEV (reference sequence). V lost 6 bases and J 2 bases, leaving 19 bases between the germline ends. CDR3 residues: CASSLEVGGFNTEAFF. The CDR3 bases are TGTGCCAGCAGCCTGGAGGTGGGGGGTTTTAACACTGAAGCTTTCTTT.

CDR3 in amino acids: CASSALGNTEAFF. CDR3 DNA: TGTGCCAGTTCCGCCTTGGGGAACACTGAAGCTTTCTTT. The chain combines TRBV5-6 with TRBJ1-1; D unclear. V was trimmed by 8 bases and J by 1 base, leaving 12 bases between them. This CDR3 has 13 residues. From germline, CDR1 is SGHDT and CDR2 YYEEEE.

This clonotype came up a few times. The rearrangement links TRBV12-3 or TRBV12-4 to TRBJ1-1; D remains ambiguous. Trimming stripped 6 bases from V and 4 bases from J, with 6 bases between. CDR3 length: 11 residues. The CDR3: CASRMGTEAFF. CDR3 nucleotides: TGTGCCAGCAGGATGGGCACTGAAGCTTTCTTT.

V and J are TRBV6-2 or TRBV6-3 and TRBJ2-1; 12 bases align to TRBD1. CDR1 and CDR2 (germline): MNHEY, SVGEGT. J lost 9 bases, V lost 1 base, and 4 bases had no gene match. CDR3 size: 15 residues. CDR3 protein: CASSYWGQGASEQFF. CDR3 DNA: TGTGCCAGCAGTTACTGGGGACAGGGGGCCAGTGAGCAGTTCTTC.

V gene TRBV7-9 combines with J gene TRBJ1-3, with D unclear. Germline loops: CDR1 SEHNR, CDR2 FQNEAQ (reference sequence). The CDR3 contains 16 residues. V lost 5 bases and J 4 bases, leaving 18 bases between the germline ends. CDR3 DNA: TGTGCCAGCAGCCAATTCGGACGTGGAAAAGGAAACACCATATATTTT. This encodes CASSQFGRGKGNTIYF.

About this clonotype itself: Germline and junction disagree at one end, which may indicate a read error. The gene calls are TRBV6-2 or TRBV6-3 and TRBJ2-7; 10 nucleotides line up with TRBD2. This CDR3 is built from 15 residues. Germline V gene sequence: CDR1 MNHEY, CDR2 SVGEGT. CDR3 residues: CAGSFGLAVLYEQYF. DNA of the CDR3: TGTGCCGGCAGTTTCGGACTAGCGGTTCTCTACGAGCAGTACTTC.

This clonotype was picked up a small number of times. CDR3 protein: CASSSPPGSNTEAFF. The CDR3 bases are TGCGCCAGCAGCTCACCACCCGGATCGAACACTGAAGCTTTCTTT. The V and J genes are TRBV5-1 and TRBJ1-1; D unclear. The CDR3 runs to 15 residues. Trimming cost V 3 bases and J 1 base, with 13 bases left between them. Germline loops: CDR1 SGHRS, CDR2 YFSETQ.

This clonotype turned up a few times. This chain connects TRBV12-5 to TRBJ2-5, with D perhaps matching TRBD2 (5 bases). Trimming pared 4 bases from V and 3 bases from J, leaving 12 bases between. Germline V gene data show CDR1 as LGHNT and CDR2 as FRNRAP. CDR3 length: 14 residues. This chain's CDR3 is CASGWPGKKETQYF. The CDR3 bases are TGTGCTAGTGGTTGGCCGGGAAAGAAAGAGACCCAGTACTTC.